This is a list of T cell receptor beta chains from one sample in a study of graft-versus-host responses after intestinal transplantation. Using immunoSEQ multiplex PCR, the repertoire was profiled, and TCRdb retains in-frame clones only, with some absent. Altogether tens of thousands of clones are present, 80% to 95% being singletons, with the ten largest covering about 5.9%. This material consisted of PBMCs, taken around 27 months after a first intestinal transplant, on the day of a second. These TCRs come from a human patient who received an intestinal transplant, so some T cells may come from the graft donor. Each CDR3 is given with its conserved first and last residue. Fields, in order: V gene, J gene, D gene, clone size, CDR3 protein, CDR3 DNA. D genes are given only for firm matches. Size is omitted from some rows. Given values are once, few, many or a class for expanded clones.

TRBV9,TRBJ2-1,.,.,CASSARNEQFF,TGTGCCAGCAGCGCCCGCAATGAGCAGTTCTTC
TRBV7-9,TRBJ2-2,TRBD2,once,CASSFSGRASTGELFF,TGTGCCAGCAGCTTTAGCGGGAGGGCCAGCACCGGGGAGCTGTTTTTT
TRBV7-2,TRBJ2-3,TRBD2,.,CASSLGGRGTDTQYF,TGTGCCAGCAGCTTAGGCGGGAGAGGCACAGATACGCAGTATTTT
TRBV30,TRBJ2-7,TRBD1,.,CAWTRSSQGREQYF,TGTGCCTGGACCAGGTCGTCACAGGGGCGCGAGCAGTACTTC
TRBV21-1,TRBJ1-3,.,.,CASSKFGRGFPYLSGNTIYF,TGTGCCAGCAGCAAATTTGGTCGGGGGTTCCCCTACCTCTCTGGAAACACCATATATTTT
TRBV14,TRBJ2-2,.,.,CASSQDYTPTGELFF,TGTGCCAGCAGCCAAGACTATACCCCCACCGGGGAGCTGTTTTTT
TRBV6-4,TRBJ2-1,.,.,CASSDRSGSYNEQFF,TGTGCCAGCAGTGACAGGAGCGGGTCCTACAATGAGCAGTTCTTC
TRBV2,TRBJ1-2,.,.,CASRAGAGAANYGYTF,TGTGCCAGCAGGGCCGGGGCGGGTGCAGCTAACTATGGCTACACCTTC
TRBV28,TRBJ2-7,.,once,CASRLPDSYEQYF,TGTGCCAGCAGACTTCCGGACAGCTACGAGCAGTACTTC
TRBV25-1,TRBJ2-7,TRBD2,.,CARDGASGYYEQYF,TGTGCCAGGGACGGGGCTAGCGGTTACTACGAGCAGTACTTC
TRBV5-4,TRBJ2-7,TRBD1,.,CASSLADRHPYEQYF,TGTGCCAGCAGCTTGGCGGACAGGCACCCCTACGAGCAGTACTTC
TRBV19,TRBJ2-1,TRBD2,.,CASSSSGSVHNEQFF,TGTGCCAGTAGTTCCAGCGGGAGTGTGCACAATGAGCAGTTCTTC
TRBV10-2,TRBJ2-6,.,medium-sized,CASSDRGASGANVLTF,TGCGCCAGCAGTGACAGGGGAGCCTCTGGGGCCAACGTCCTGACTTTC
TRBV19,TRBJ1-2,TRBD1,.,CASSIPGTGRRGYGYTF,TGTGCCAGTAGTATACCCGGGACAGGCAGAAGAGGCTATGGCTACACCTTC
TRBV6-1,TRBJ1-4,TRBD1,.,CASSAGTGYEKLFF,TGTGCCAGCAGTGCCGGGACAGGGTATGAAAAACTGTTTTTT
TRBV11-3,TRBJ2-1,.,.,CASSLRESSYNEQFF,TGTGCCAGCAGCTTAAGGGAGAGCTCCTACAATGAGCAGTTCTTC
TRBV7-3,TRBJ2-1,TRBD2,.,CASSPYLGGNLYNEQFF,TGTGCCAGCAGCCCCTACTTGGGGGGGAATCTATACAATGAGCAGTTCTTC
TRBV4-1,TRBJ2-3,.,.,CASSQDGVSTDTQYF,TGCGCCAGCAGCCAAGACGGGGTTAGCACAGATACGCAGTATTTT
TRBV6-5,TRBJ2-1,.,.,CASSYGQSDNEQFF,TGTGCCAGCAGTTACGGACAGAGCGACAATGAGCAGTTCTTC
TRBV7-9,TRBJ1-5,.,.,CASSAVNQPQHF,TGTGCCAGCTCGGCGGTCAATCAGCCCCAGCATTTT
TRBV27,TRBJ2-1,TRBD2,.,CASSLLPTGGLTYNEQFF,TGTGCCAGCAGTTTATTGCCCACGGGAGGGTTAACCTACAATGAGCAGTTCTTC
TRBV30,TRBJ2-1,.,once,CAWGLARRHRIF,TGTGCCTGGGGCTTAGCACGGAGACATAGGATCTTC
TRBV9,TRBJ2-3,TRBD2,.,CASSVGGRWADTQYF,TGTGCCAGCAGCGTAGGCGGGAGGTGGGCAGATACGCAGTATTTT
TRBV29-1,TRBJ2-3,.,.,CSVAPPGGHVGTQYF,TGCAGCGTTGCTCCCCCGGGCGGTCACGTAGGTACGCAGTATTTT
TRBV5-6,TRBJ1-3,.,.,CASSLGDGYTIYF,TGTGCCAGCAGCTTGGGTGACGGGTACACCATATATTTT